The source of this TCR beta chain is a study of blood T cells in healthy people across ages. The study's findings and limits: Per million T cells, the diversity of TCR beta decreased roughly linearly as age advanced. Researchers judged that diversity estimates from one million T cells fell short of true values.

Worth noting for this clonotype: The antigen remains undetermined.

A second about 6 to 11 cycle PCR used barcoded and J-beta primers. Each cDNA molecule, via a template-switch adaptor with 12 random nucleotides, was tagged. Via MiXCR, TCRdb re-called the 5' RACE reads, giving one row per CDR3 protein. This table holds about 1.4 million distinct CDR3 sequences, 55% to 75% found once. Drawn from each donor were around 10 milliliters of peripheral blood. Germline loops: CDR1 SGHAT, CDR2 FQNNGV. The CDR3 covers 12 residues. This chain links TRBV11-2 with TRBJ2-4; D ambiguous. The DNA end favors TRBJ2-7, so the J call may be wrong. This clonotype was sampled from a man younger than 35 in good health. The sample was blood. This chain's CDR3 is CASRQNSYEQYF. The CDR3 nucleotides are TGTGCCAGCAGACAAAACTCTTACGAGCAGTACTTC.